The subject of this entry is one T cell receptor (beta chain). The antigen is not known. The V gene lost 3 bases and the J gene lost 0 bases, with 18 bases spanning the gap. Germline assignment: CDR1 SEHNR and CDR2 FQNEAQ (reference sequence). The CDR3 has 18 residues. Here immunoSEQ multiplex PCR was the method, and the copy in TCRdb shows in-frame clones only, minus some. Here the sample spans fewer than 30,000 clones, around 85% being singletons. This record comes from a study of T cells in narcolepsy. Study-wide results and limits: Reportedly, autoreactive clonotypes were serially detected in patients' blood but not controls'. No autoreactive T cell clone sequences appeared in some memory CD4+ repertoires. Comparing one patient's CSF and blood CD4+ clonotypes highlighted HCRT- and TRIB2-specific autoreactive clonotypes.

This receptor was obtained from a human donor with narcolepsy. V gene TRBV7-9 combines with J gene TRBJ1-5; no firm D call. Sequencing was carried out using CD45RA- memory CD4+ T cells from PBMCs. The CDR3, as DNA: TGTGCCAGCAGCTTGTCGCGGTCGAACGGCTATAGCAATCAGCCCCAGCATTTT. Its translation is CASSLSRSNGYSNQPQHF.